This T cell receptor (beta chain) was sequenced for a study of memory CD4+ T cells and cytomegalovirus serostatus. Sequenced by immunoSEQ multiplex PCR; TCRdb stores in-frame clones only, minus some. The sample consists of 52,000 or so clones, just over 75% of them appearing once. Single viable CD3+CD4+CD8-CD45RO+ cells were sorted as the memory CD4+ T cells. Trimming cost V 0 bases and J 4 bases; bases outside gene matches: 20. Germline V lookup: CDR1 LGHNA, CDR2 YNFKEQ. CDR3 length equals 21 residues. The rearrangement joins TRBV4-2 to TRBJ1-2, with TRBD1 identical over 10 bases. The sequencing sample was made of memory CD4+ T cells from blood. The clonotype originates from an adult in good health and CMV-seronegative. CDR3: CASSQDGANLGQGGTSYGYTF. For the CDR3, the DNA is TGTGCCAGCAGCCAAGACGGTGCAAACCTCGGACAGGGGGGTACGAGCTATGGCTACACCTTC.